Each of the 11 T cell receptor beta chains below was sequenced from the same sample in a study of CD4 T cell repertoires in COVID-19 (dated by TCRdb to the early 2020s). The method was the immunoSEQ multiplex PCR assay. TCRdb took over this immuneACCESS table, retaining in-frame rearrangements with V and J assigned. Such tables are incomplete; in checked studies, under half of the missing clones stem from an unresolved V gene, and the remainder is unexplained. This sample has approximately 75,000 clones in its table, and 83% of those were observed once. The ten largest account for roughly 0.5% of the sample. Per the publication, the time point label means: sample from a COVID-19-recovered individual after infection. The material was CD4+ T cells from peripheral blood, obtained after recovery from COVID-19. These receptor sequences come from a human donor who had COVID-19.

V gene TRBV29-1 combines with J gene TRBJ1-2; D is perhaps TRBD1 (5 bases). CDR3 size: 13 residues. V was trimmed by 7 bases and J by 8 bases, leaving 20 bases between them. Germline values: CDR1 SQVTM, CDR2 ANQGSEA. The CDR3 sequence: CSAKDGTLRGYTF. CDR3 DNA: TGCAGCGCCAAGGACGGGACCCTTAGGGGCTACACCTTC.

V usage is TRBV11-1 and J usage is TRBJ2-2; D is uncertain. The V and J ends lost 5 bases and 5 bases respectively, with 9 bases between them. Germline CDR1 SGHAT, CDR2 FQDESV (reference sequence). The CDR3 is 13 residues long. CDR3 loop: CASSPLRTGELFF. The CDR3 region has the DNA TGTGCCAGCAGCCCGTTAAGGACCGGGGAGCTGTTTTTT.

This sequence joins TRBV28 and TRBJ1-5; D call uncertain. The germline CDR1 and CDR2 sequences are MDHEN and SYDVKM. The CDR3 loop spans 17 amino acids. V gave up 7 bases and J gave up 1 base, with 20 bases separating them. In DNA, the CDR3 is TGTGCCAGCATATTGCGGCGGGGTGCGGTGAGCAATCAGCCCCAGCATTTT. This translates into CASILRRGAVSNQPQHF.

The J gene is TRBJ1-1, the V gene TRBV2; the match to TRBD1 covers 8 bases. The CDR3 is 15 residues long. V lost 7 bases to trimming and J lost 1 base; unmatched junction nucleotides: 8. In germline, CDR1 is SNHLY, CDR2 FYNNEI. CDR3 in amino acids: CASTFRQGTNTEAFF. CDR3 sequence (DNA): TGTGCCAGCACCTTTCGACAGGGGACGAACACTGAAGCTTTCTTT. The full variable domain, with the rest looked up from reference TRBV2 and TRBJ1-1, is EPEVTQTPSHQVTQMGQEVILRCVPISNHLYFYWYRQILGQKVEFLVSFYNNEISEKSEIFDDQFSVERPDGSNFTLKIRSTKLEDSAMYFCASTFRQGTNTEAFFGQGTRLTVV.

In its sample, this clone was seen a few times. The V and J genes are TRBV5-1 and TRBJ1-5, with D possibly being TRBD1 (5 bases). Germline V gives CDR1 SGHRS, CDR2 YFSETQ. V lost 4 bases and J lost 0, with 17 bases in between. The CDR3 runs to 17 residues. The CDR3 region has the DNA TGCGCCAGCAGCCAGGGACGGAGAAATTATAGCAATCAGCCCCAGCATTTT. Amino acids: CASSQGRRNYSNQPQHF.

The sample holds a few counts of this clone. The chain joins TRBV11-3 to TRBJ2-3; D gene uncertain. Germline CDR1 SGHNT, CDR2 YENEEA. The CDR3 runs 15 residues. V lost 0 bases to trimming and J lost 2 bases, with 9 bases between them. This chain's CDR3 is CASSLDSHITDTQYF. In DNA form, the CDR3 reads TGTGCCAGCAGCTTAGATTCCCATATCACAGATACGCAGTATTTT.

This clone is a singleton in its sample. The V gene is TRBV27, the J gene TRBJ2-1, with unresolved D. V lost 4 bases and J lost 9, with 10 bases in between. This CDR3 region has 12 residues. Germline lookup yields CDR1 MNHEY and CDR2 SMNVEV (reference sequence). The CDR3, as DNA: TGTGCCAGCAGTTCCGTCTTGGGTGAGCAGTTCTTC. This encodes CASSSVLGEQFF.

Points on this clone: This same CDR3 is encoded by further DNA sequences in the sample. The chain has TRBV7-9 and TRBJ1-2; D gene ambiguous. V shed 5 bases and J shed 5 bases, with 3 bases lying between them. The CDR3 covers 10 residues. Germline assignment: CDR1 SEHNR and CDR2 FQNEAQ (reference sequence). The CDR3, as DNA: TGTGCCAGCAGCCAGTATGGCTACACCTTC. Translated, it gives CASSQYGYTF.

The rearrangement uses TRBV7-3 and TRBJ2-1, with 7 positions matching TRBD2. The CDR3 spans 16 residues. Trimming at V came to 0 bases and at J to 4 bases, leaving 6 bases not matched to a gene. Germline V lookup: CDR1 SGHTA, CDR2 FQGTGA. For the CDR3, the DNA is TGTGCCAGCAGCTTAACCGCTAGCGGAGCATACAATGAGCAGTTCTTC. It is translated as CASSLTASGAYNEQFF.

The rearrangement joins TRBV19 to TRBJ2-6; D remains ambiguous. The V gene's germline CDR1 is LNHDA and CDR2 SQIVND (reference sequence). V was cut by 3 bases and J by 4 bases, with 13 bases left in between. The CDR3 spans 16 residues. The CDR3 nucleotides read TGTGCCAGTAGTATGAAGAGAGGTCCAGGGGCCAACGTCCTGACTTTC. Its protein is CASSMKRGPGANVLTF.

This clone was counted a few times. CDR3 coding DNA: TGTGCCAGCAGTTACTCGAATATGGACGGGCAGCCCCAGCATTTT. Residues: CASSYSNMDGQPQHF. The V call is TRBV6-6, the J call TRBJ1-5; no clear D gene. V was trimmed by 0 bases and J by 7 bases, leaving 13 bases between them. The CDR3 length is 15 residues. Germline CDR1 and CDR2: MNHNY and SVGAGI (reference sequence).